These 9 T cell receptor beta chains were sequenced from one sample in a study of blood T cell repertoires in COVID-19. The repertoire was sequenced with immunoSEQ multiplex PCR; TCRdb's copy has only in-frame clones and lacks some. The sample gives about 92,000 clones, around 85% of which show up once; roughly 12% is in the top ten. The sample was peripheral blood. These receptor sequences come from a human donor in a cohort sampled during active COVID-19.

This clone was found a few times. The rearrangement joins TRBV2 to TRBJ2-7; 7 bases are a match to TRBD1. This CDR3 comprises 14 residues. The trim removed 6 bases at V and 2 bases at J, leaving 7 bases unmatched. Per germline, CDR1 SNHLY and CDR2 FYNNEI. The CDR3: CASRDRTGTYEQYF. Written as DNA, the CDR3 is TGTGCCAGCAGGGACCGGACAGGTACCTACGAGCAGTACTTC.

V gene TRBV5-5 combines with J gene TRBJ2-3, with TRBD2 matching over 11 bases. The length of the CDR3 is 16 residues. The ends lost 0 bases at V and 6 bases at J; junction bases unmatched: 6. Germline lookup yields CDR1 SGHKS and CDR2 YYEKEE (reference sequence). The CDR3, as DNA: TGTGCCAGCAGCTTGGTACTAGCGGGAGTTACTGATACGCAGTATTTT. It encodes CASSLVLAGVTDTQYF.

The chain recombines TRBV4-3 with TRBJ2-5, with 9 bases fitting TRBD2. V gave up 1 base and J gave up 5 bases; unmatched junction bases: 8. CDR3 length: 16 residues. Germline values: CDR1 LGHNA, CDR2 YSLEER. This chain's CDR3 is CASSQVGAGGLETQYF. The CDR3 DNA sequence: TGCGCCAGCAGCCAAGTTGGGGCGGGGGGGCTGGAGACCCAGTACTTC.

The CDR3 here is CASSLGWTGTLNSPLHF. The CDR3 DNA is TGTGCCAGCAGCTTAGGTTGGACGGGAACCCTTAATTCACCCCTCCACTTT. V is TRBV7-2 and J is TRBJ1-6; D gene unclear. The V gene lost 1 base and the J gene lost 6 bases, with 16 bases spanning the gap. Per the germline V gene, CDR1 is SGHTA and CDR2 is FQGNSA. The CDR3 loop spans 17 amino acids.

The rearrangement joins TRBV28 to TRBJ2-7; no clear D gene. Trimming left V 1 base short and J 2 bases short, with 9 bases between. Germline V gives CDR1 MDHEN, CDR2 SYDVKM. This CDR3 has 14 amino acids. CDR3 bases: TGTGCCAGCAGTTTATATGGCGGTACCTACGAGCAGTACTTC. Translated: CASSLYGGTYEQYF.

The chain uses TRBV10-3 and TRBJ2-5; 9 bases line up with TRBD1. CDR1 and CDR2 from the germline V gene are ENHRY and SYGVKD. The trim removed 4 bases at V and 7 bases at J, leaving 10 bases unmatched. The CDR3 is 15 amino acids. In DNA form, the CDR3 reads TGTGCCATCAGTGTACAGGGGGCGGGAATGGCGACCCAGTACTTC. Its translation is CAISVQGAGMATQYF.

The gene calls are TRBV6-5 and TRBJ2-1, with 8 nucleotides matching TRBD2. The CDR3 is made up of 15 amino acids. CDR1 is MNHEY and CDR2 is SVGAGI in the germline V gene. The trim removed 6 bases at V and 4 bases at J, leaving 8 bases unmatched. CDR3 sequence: CASRTGGARYNEQFF. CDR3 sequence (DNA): TGTGCCAGCAGAACGGGGGGGGCGCGGTACAATGAGCAGTTCTTC.

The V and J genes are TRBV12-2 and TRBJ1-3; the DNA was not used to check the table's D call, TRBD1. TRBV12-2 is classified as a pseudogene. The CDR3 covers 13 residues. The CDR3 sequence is CASRLVQVSTIYF. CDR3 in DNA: TGTGCAAGTCGCTTAGTACAGGTTAGCACCATATATTTT.

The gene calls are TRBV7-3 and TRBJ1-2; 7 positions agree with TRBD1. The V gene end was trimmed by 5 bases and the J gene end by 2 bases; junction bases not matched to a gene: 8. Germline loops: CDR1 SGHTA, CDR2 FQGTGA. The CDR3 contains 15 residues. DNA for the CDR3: TGTGCCAGCAGCCTCACAGGGGCGGGCAACTATGGCTACACCTTC. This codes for CASSLTGAGNYGYTF.